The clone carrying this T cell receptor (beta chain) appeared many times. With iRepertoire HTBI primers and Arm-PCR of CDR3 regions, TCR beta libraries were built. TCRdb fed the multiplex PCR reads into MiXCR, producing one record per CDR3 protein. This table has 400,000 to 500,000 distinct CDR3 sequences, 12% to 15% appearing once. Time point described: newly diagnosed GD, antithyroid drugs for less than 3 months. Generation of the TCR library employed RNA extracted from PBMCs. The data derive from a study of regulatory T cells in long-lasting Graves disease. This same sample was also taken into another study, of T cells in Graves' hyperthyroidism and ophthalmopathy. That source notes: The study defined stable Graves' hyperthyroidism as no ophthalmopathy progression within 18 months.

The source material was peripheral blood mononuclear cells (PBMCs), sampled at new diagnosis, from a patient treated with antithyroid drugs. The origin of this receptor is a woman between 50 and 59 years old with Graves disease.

The chain's CDR3 is CASLGLPGGDTDTQYF. DNA for the CDR3: TGTGCCAGCCTTGGGCTCCCGGGAGGGGACACAGATACGCAGTATTTT. V usage is TRBV28 and J usage is TRBJ2-3; 8 nucleotides line up with TRBD2. V lost 8 bases and J lost 2; bases outside the gene matches: 12. Germline values: CDR1 MDHEN, CDR2 SYDVKM. The CDR3 runs 16 residues.